What follows describes a single T cell receptor (beta chain). Germline lookup yields CDR1 SGHAT and CDR2 FQNNGV. The V and J ends lost 7 bases and 4 bases respectively, with 20 bases between them. The CDR3 has 15 residues. This entry comes from a study of T cell changes during pregnancy in multiple sclerosis. TCRdb keeps only in-frame clones here, not all; method: immunoSEQ multiplex PCR. The table has tens of thousands of clones, approximately 92% seen once. The TCR sequence derives from a female donor with multiple sclerosis, enrolled in a pregnancy study. Source: peripheral blood, taken in the first trimester of pregnancy. The chain employs TRBV11-2 and TRBJ2-7; D gene ambiguous. The CDR3 loop reads CASIHPPQLSYEQYF. DNA of the CDR3: TGTGCCAGCATCCACCCCCCACAGCTTTCATACGAGCAGTACTTC.